Listed here are 26 T cell receptor beta chains from one sample, sequenced in a study of OX40 agonist ivuxolimab in advanced cancers. The table came from immunoSEQ multiplex PCR; TCRdb's copy has only in-frame clones and leaves some out. The sample lists tens of thousands of clones; 85% to 90% were seen once. The sample was CD4+ or CD8+ T cells sorted from blood, taken in a trial of the OX40 agonist ivuxolimab. These receptors came from an adult with an advanced solid tumor such as melanoma, head and neck, liver or kidney cancer.

This chain joins TRBV2 and TRBJ1-1, with D tentatively TRBD1 (5 bases). Per the germline V gene, CDR1 is SNHLY and CDR2 is FYNNEI. The CDR3 contains 14 residues. The V gene lost 5 bases and the J gene lost 1 base, with 11 bases spanning the gap. The CDR3 nucleotides are TGTGCCAGCAGTCAACAGGCTACGAACACTGAAGCTTTCTTT. Residues: CASSQQATNTEAFF.

CDR3 bases: TGTGCCAGCAGCTTGGTACTAGCGGGAGTAGGGGAGACCCAGTACTTC. It specifies CASSLVLAGVGETQYF. The J gene is TRBJ2-5, the V gene TRBV5-4; 11 bases line up with TRBD2. Trimming cost V 0 bases and J 5 bases; bases outside gene matches: 6. Germline values: CDR1 SGHNT, CDR2 YYREEE (reference sequence). CDR3 size: 16 residues.

This rearrangement joins TRBV28 to TRBJ1-2; a weak D match, TRBD1 (5 bases). CDR1 and CDR2 (germline): MDHEN, SYDVKM. With 2 bases removed from V and 4 bases from J, the gap between germline ends came to 5 bases. This CDR3 has 12 amino acids. The chain's CDR3 is CASSLQGYGYTF. The CDR3 bases are TGTGCCAGCAGTTTACAGGGCTATGGCTACACCTTC.

The rearrangement links TRBV6-1 to TRBJ1-5; a weak D match, TRBD1 (5 bases). V was trimmed by 5 bases and J by 5 bases, leaving 7 bases between them. The CDR3 extends over 12 amino acids. Germline V gene lookup returns CDR1 MNHNS and CDR2 SASEGT. In DNA form, the CDR3 reads TGTGCCAGCAGTATAGGGGATCAGCCCCAGCATTTT. Protein product: CASSIGDQPQHF.

The chain is built from TRBV5-1 and TRBJ2-1; D is unclear. With 0 bases removed from V and 9 bases from J, the gap between germline ends came to 10 bases. This CDR3 has 13 amino acids. CDR1 is SGHRS, CDR2 YFSETQ, per germline. DNA of the CDR3: TGCGCCAGCAGCTTGGAAACAACTTCTGAGCAGTTCTTC. Protein: CASSLETTSEQFF.

The CDR3 region has the DNA TGTGCCAGCAGTTATAACGTGGGTTTCTATGGCTACACCTTC. As protein: CASSYNVGFYGYTF. This chain links TRBV6-5 with TRBJ1-2; D remains unclear. The CDR3 is made up of 14 amino acids. CDR1 and CDR2 (germline): MNHEY, SVGAGI. V shed 3 bases and J shed 4 bases, with 12 bases lying between them.

The V call is TRBV6-5, the J call TRBJ1-2, with a possible D match to TRBD1 (5 bases). This CDR3 contains 13 residues. Trimming shortened V by 6 bases and J by 4 bases, and 12 bases separated the two germline ends. Germline CDR1 reads MNHEY; CDR2 reads SVGAGI. CDR3 residues: CASSRASGYGYTF. The CDR3 DNA sequence: TGTGCCAGCAGCAGGGCTTCAGGCTATGGCTACACCTTC.

This clone was found once. J is TRBJ2-3 and V is TRBV6-4; 7 nucleotides line up with TRBD2. Germline V lookup: CDR1 MRHNA, CDR2 SNTAGT. CDR3 length equals 15 residues. Unmatched junction bases numbered 5, after V lost 0 bases and J lost 5 bases. DNA for the CDR3: TGTGCCAGCAGTGACTCGCGCGGGAGCGGAGATACGCAGTATTTT. Its translation: CASSDSRGSGDTQYF.

This clone was seen once. V gene TRBV27 combines with J gene TRBJ1-5, with a weak D call TRBD1 (6 bases). The V end lost 7 bases, the J end lost 1 base, and 8 bases lay between the germline ends. This CDR3 region has 13 residues. CDR1 and CDR2 (germline): MNHEY, SMNVEV (reference sequence). The CDR3 is CASKDSSNQPQHF. In DNA form, the CDR3 reads TGTGCCAGCAAGGACAGCAGCAATCAGCCCCAGCATTTT.

The chain combines TRBV7-9 with TRBJ1-5; D possibly corresponds to TRBD1 (6 bases). The CDR3 loop spans 15 amino acids. V was pared by 5 bases and J by 6 bases, with 17 bases between. Germline CDR1 and CDR2: SEHNR and FQNEAQ (reference sequence). CDR3 DNA sequence: TGTGCCAGCAGCCCCCAAGGGGGGTTGGGTCAGCCCCAGCATTTT. Its protein product is CASSPQGGLGQPQHF.

This sequence joins TRBV5-1 and TRBJ2-5, with D perhaps TRBD1 or TRBD2 (7 bases each). The CDR3 contains 15 residues. The germline V gene encodes CDR1 SGHRS and CDR2 YFSETQ. The germline V and J ends were trimmed by 7 bases and 4 bases, with 20 bases remaining between them. The CDR3 sequence: CASVRGGGAGETQYF. The CDR3 DNA reads TGCGCCAGCGTTCGGGGAGGGGGCGCAGGAGAGACCCAGTACTTC.

The chain joins TRBV4-1 to TRBJ2-7, with 12 bases lining up with TRBD2. Trimming removed 5 bases from V and 0 bases from J; junction bases left unmatched: 5. The germline CDR1 and CDR2 sequences are MGHRA and YSYEKL. The CDR3 extends over 16 amino acids. CDR3 residues: CASSSRLAGVSYEQYF. The CDR3 bases are TGCGCCAGCAGCTCCAGACTAGCGGGAGTCTCCTACGAGCAGTACTTC.

The chain carries TRBV5-1 and TRBJ1-2, with D uncertain. The V end lost 0 bases, the J end lost 8 bases, and 8 bases lay between the germline ends. There are 12 residues in the CDR3. Looked up from germline, CDR1 is SGHRS and CDR2 is YFSETQ. In nucleotides, the CDR3 is TGCGCCAGCAGCTTGGATGCGGGGGGCTACACCTTC. The encoded protein is CASSLDAGGYTF.

In its sample, this clone was seen a few times. The CDR3 DNA sequence: TGTGCCAGCAGCCTCCGGACAGCCAATTCACCCCTCCACTTT. Its translation is CASSLRTANSPLHF. The rearrangement joins TRBV11-1 to TRBJ1-6, with D possibly matching TRBD1 (6 bases). Between the trimmed V and J ends, which lost 5 bases and 7 bases, there was a span of 12 bases. The CDR3 consists of 14 residues. Germline CDR1 reads SGHAT; CDR2 reads FQDESV (reference sequence). Combining the CDR3 with reference TRBV11-1 and TRBJ1-6 gives the whole variable domain EAEVAQSPRYKITEKSQAVAFWCDPISGHATLYWYRQILGQGPELLVQFQDESVVDDSQLPKDRFSAERLKGVDSTLKIQPAELGDSAMYLCASSLRTANSPLHFGNGTRLTVT.

On this clone itself: Within the sample, other DNA sequences also encode this same CDR3. The J gene is TRBJ2-7, the V gene TRBV6-5, with D possibly called TRBD1 or TRBD2 (7 bases each). The germline CDR1 and CDR2 sequences are MNHEY and SVGAGI. This CDR3 contains 15 residues. Trimming removed 2 bases at V and 4 bases at J, with 15 bases between. The CDR3 reads CASSYVQGGRYEQYF. CDR3 bases: TGTGCCAGCAGTTACGTCCAGGGGGGGAGGTACGAGCAGTACTTC.

The gene calls are TRBV5-6 and TRBJ2-7; weak D call: TRBD1 (6 bases). CDR1 is SGHDT and CDR2 is YYEEEE in the germline V gene. CDR3 length: 14 residues. V lost 6 bases, J lost 7 bases, and 20 bases lay in between. The CDR3, as DNA: TGTGCCAGCACCACTGGGGGCCTCGAGGGGGAGCAGTACTTC. Its protein product is CASTTGGLEGEQYF.

V gene TRBV6-6 combines with J gene TRBJ1-3; a possible D gene is TRBD1 (5 bases). V shed 6 bases and J shed 0 bases, with 12 bases lying between them. Germline loops: CDR1 MNHNY, CDR2 SVGAGI (reference sequence). The CDR3 covers 15 residues. CDR3 protein: CASSVQVPSGNTIYF. The CDR3, as DNA: TGTGCCAGCAGCGTACAGGTCCCCTCTGGAAACACCATATATTTT.

The rearrangement joins TRBV6-6 to TRBJ2-3; tentatively, D is TRBD2 (7 bases). This CDR3 has 15 amino acids. Trimming removed 3 bases at V and 2 bases at J, with 12 bases between. The germline V gene encodes CDR1 MNHNY and CDR2 SVGAGI (reference sequence). The CDR3 spells CASSYAGAHTDTQYF. The DNA of the CDR3 is TGTGCCAGCAGTTATGCGGGGGCCCACACAGATACGCAGTATTTT.

The rearrangement links TRBV21-1 to TRBJ2-1; the table's D gene call, TRBD2, was not cross checked with the DNA. TRBV21-1 is marked as a pseudogene. The CDR3 loop spans 13 amino acids. DNA for the CDR3: TGTGCCAGCAGCCCAGAGGGAGGGCGGGAGCAGTTCTTC. Amino acids: CASSPEGGREQFF.

This chain connects TRBV9 to TRBJ1-1; weak D call: TRBD1 (5 bases). Between the trimmed V and J ends, which lost 3 bases and 0 bases, there was a span of 15 bases. The CDR3 runs to 16 residues. Germline CDR1 is SGDLS and CDR2 is YYNGEE. In DNA, the CDR3 is TGTGCCAGCAGCGCCAGACTGGGGGGGTTGAACACTGAAGCTTTCTTT. Residues: CASSARLGGLNTEAFF.

The CDR3 region is CASSYGQGEHYGYTF. CDR3 bases: TGTGCCAGCAGCTACGGACAGGGGGAACACTATGGCTACACCTTC. V is TRBV5-4 and J is TRBJ1-2, with 10 bases lining up with TRBD1. Germline-derived CDR1 and CDR2 are SGHNT and YYREEE (reference sequence). The V and J ends lost 3 bases and 3 bases, in that order; junction bases with no gene match: 5. The CDR3 sequence is 15 residues long.

The CDR3 bases are TGTGCCAGCTCCCTTAATGTGGGACAGAGGGAAGAGACCCAGTACTTC. This codes for CASSLNVGQREETQYF. The chain combines TRBV6-6 with TRBJ2-5; 7 nucleotides line up with TRBD1. J lost 3 bases, V lost 8 bases, and 15 bases had no gene match. This CDR3 is 16 amino acids long. Germline CDR1 is MNHNY and CDR2 is SVGAGI (reference sequence).

The chain carries TRBV19 and TRBJ1-2; unclear D gene. The CDR3 covers 13 residues. Germline loops: CDR1 LNHDA, CDR2 SQIVND (reference sequence). Trimming took 5 bases from V and 3 from J, leaving 10 bases between them. CDR3 in DNA: TGTGCCAGTAGTCGGGCAGTTTACTATGGCTACACCTTC. Translated, it gives CASSRAVYYGYTF. Using reference TRBV19 and TRBJ1-2 for the parts outside the CDR3, the full variable domain is DGGITQSPKYLFRKEGQNVTLSCEQNLNHDAMYWYRQDPGQGLRLIYYSQIVNDFQKGDIAEGYSVSREKKESFPLTVTSAQKNPTAFYLCASSRAVYYGYTFGSGTRLTVV.

The V call is TRBV4-2, the J call TRBJ1-1; 7 nucleotides line up with TRBD1. The CDR3 consists of 12 residues. V shed 8 bases, J shed 8 bases, and the junction held 8 bases outside the gene matches. CDR1 is LGHNA, CDR2 YNFKEQ, per germline. The CDR3 DNA reads TGTGCCAGCGGATACAGGGGAGTGGAAGCTTTCTTT. Its protein product is CASGYRGVEAFF.

V is TRBV19 and J is TRBJ2-7; D could derive from TRBD1 or TRBD2 (5 bases each). This CDR3 comprises 17 residues. The germline V and J ends were trimmed by 5 bases and 6 bases, with 26 bases remaining between them. Germline lookup yields CDR1 LNHDA and CDR2 SQIVND (reference sequence). CDR3 amino acids: CASSPPRQPLEGREQYF. CDR3 coding DNA: TGTGCCAGTAGTCCTCCTCGACAGCCCCTTGAGGGTCGCGAGCAGTACTTC.

CDR3: CASSLGTIGDTEAFF. Written as DNA, the CDR3 is TGCGCCAGCAGCTTGGGTACCATTGGAGACACTGAAGCTTTCTTT. The chain combines TRBV5-1 with TRBJ1-1; no firm D call. Trimming removed 0 bases from V and 3 bases from J, with 12 bases in between. CDR3 length: 15 amino acids. The germline V gene encodes CDR1 SGHRS and CDR2 YFSETQ.